The 13 T cell receptor beta chains presented below share a single source sample, sequenced in a study of CD8 T cells in Susac syndrome. Random hexamers served to reverse transcribe about 0.45 to 1 ug RNA. MiXCR was run by TCRdb on the immunoSEQ multiplex PCR reads, yielding one entry per CDR3 protein. This sample carries a few hundred thousand distinct CDR3 sequences, more than 70% of them seen once, and the ten largest clones take approximately 0.11%. The source material was CD8+ T cells from PBMCs. The receptors stem from a human donor with multiple sclerosis.

The chain carries TRBV5-1 and TRBJ2-7; 9 nucleotides agree with TRBD1. With 4 bases clipped from V and 2 bases from J, the junction kept 4 bases outside the gene matches. This CDR3 spans 14 amino acids. Germline CDR1 SGHRS, CDR2 YFSETQ. CDR3: CASSIWTGAYEQYF. CDR3 sequence (DNA): TGCGCCAGCAGCATTTGGACAGGGGCCTACGAGCAGTACTTC.

The chain recombines TRBV6-4 with TRBJ1-2; D not resolved. CDR1 MRHNA and CDR2 SNTAGT come from the germline V gene. The CDR3 is 14 amino acids. With 6 bases removed from V and 8 bases from J, the gap between germline ends came to 19 bases. CDR3: CASSQEEGRSGYTF. As DNA, the CDR3 is TGTGCCAGCAGCCAGGAAGAGGGCCGCTCGGGCTACACCTTC.

The rearrangement joins TRBV7-9 to TRBJ2-5, with D perhaps TRBD1 or TRBD2 (5 bases each). The V end lost 3 bases, the J end lost 2 bases, and 13 bases lay between the germline ends. In germline, CDR1 is SEHNR, CDR2 FQNEAQ (reference sequence). The CDR3 is made up of 15 amino acids. The CDR3 nucleotides are TGTGCCAGCAGCTTGGGACGGGAATTACAAGAGACCCAGTACTTC. Its protein product is CASSLGRELQETQYF.

CDR3 in amino acids: CASSNGLLNEQFF. CDR3 nucleotides: TGTGCCAGCAGCAATGGACTCCTCAATGAGCAGTTCTTC. This chain uses TRBV12-3 or TRBV12-4 with TRBJ2-1; a possible D gene is TRBD2 (5 bases). Trimming left V 6 bases short and J 6 bases short, with 12 bases between. This CDR3 is 13 amino acids long.

The chain combines TRBV4-1 with TRBJ2-7; 7 positions match TRBD2. From germline, CDR1 is MGHRA and CDR2 YSYEKL. Trimming cost V 2 bases and J 2 bases; bases outside gene matches: 6. The CDR3 has 15 residues. The CDR3 here is CASSQLYGGTYEQYF. CDR3 coding DNA: TGCGCCAGCAGCCAACTATACGGGGGGACCTACGAGCAGTACTTC.

This rearrangement joins TRBV19 to TRBJ2-7, with 7 bases matching TRBD1. This CDR3 contains 16 residues. Germline CDR1 is LNHDA and CDR2 is SQIVND (reference sequence). J was trimmed by 4 bases and V by 5 bases; bases with no gene match: 14. The CDR3 DNA follows: TGTGCCAGTAGTGGACGGGACAGCAAAAACGGATACGAGCAGTACTTC. Translation: CASSGRDSKNGYEQYF.

V usage is TRBV30 and J usage is TRBJ1-2; TRBD1 might be the D (6 bases). CDR1 and CDR2 from the germline V gene are GTSNPN and SVGIG (reference sequence). V lost 0 bases, J lost 6 bases, and 8 bases lay in between. This CDR3 region has 12 residues. The CDR3 sequence: CAWSVRQDGYTF. CDR3 DNA: TGTGCCTGGAGTGTTAGACAGGATGGCTACACCTTC.

V is TRBV7-6 and J is TRBJ1-3, with D unresolved. Germline CDR1 SGHVS, CDR2 FNYEAQ. The CDR3 loop spans 16 amino acids. V lost 1 base and J lost 0, with 10 bases in between. The CDR3 spells CASSLVDDNSGNTIYF. Written as DNA, the CDR3 is TGTGCCAGCAGCTTAGTCGACGACAACTCTGGAAACACCATATATTTT.

The chain carries TRBV15 and TRBJ2-7; D may be TRBD1 (6 bases). V was cut by 4 bases and J by 3 bases, with 19 bases left in between. In germline, CDR1 is LNHNV, CDR2 YYDKDF (reference sequence). This CDR3 is 16 amino acids long. The CDR3 here is CATSTQATGADYEQYF. The CDR3 DNA sequence: TGTGCCACCAGCACCCAAGCGACAGGAGCGGACTACGAGCAGTACTTC.

The V gene is TRBV11-2, the J gene TRBJ2-2; either TRBD1 or TRBD2 may supply D (5 bases each). Trimming took 5 bases from V and 4 from J, leaving 14 bases between them. Looked up from germline, CDR1 is SGHAT and CDR2 is FQNNGV. The CDR3 covers 15 residues. CDR3 coding DNA: TGTGCCAGCAGCGGGGGTGGACTCCCCACCGGGGAGCTGTTTTTT. This sequence encodes CASSGGGLPTGELFF.

The rearrangement links TRBV27 to TRBJ2-7, with D perhaps TRBD1 (6 bases). CDR1 MNHEY and CDR2 SMNVEV come from the germline V gene (reference sequence). V lost 6 bases and J lost 0, with 12 bases in between. CDR3 length: 14 amino acids. DNA of the CDR3: TGTGCCAGCAGCCTCCGGGACACCTCCTACGAGCAGTACTTC. The encoded protein is CASSLRDTSYEQYF.

V and J are TRBV18 and TRBJ2-7; 9 positions match TRBD1. Trimming cost V 2 bases and J 6 bases; bases outside gene matches: 5. The CDR3 is 14 residues long. Looked up from germline, CDR1 is KGHSH and CDR2 is LQKENI. CDR3 bases: TGTGCCAGCTCACCAGGGACAGGGAACAGCGAGCAGTACTTC. Residues: CASSPGTGNSEQYF.

The chain carries TRBV10-3 and TRBJ1-1, with no clear D. V gave up 0 bases and J gave up 5 bases, with 10 bases separating them. The CDR3 sequence is 14 residues long. CDR1 and CDR2 (germline): ENHRY, SYGVKD. DNA for the CDR3: TGTGCCATCAGTGAGTCCGATCGGGATACTGAAGCTTTCTTT. It codes for CAISESDRDTEAFF.